These 20 T cell receptor beta chains share one sample of origin, sequenced in a study of identifying expanded T cells in peripheral blood. Here immunoSEQ multiplex PCR was the method, and the copy in TCRdb shows in-frame clones only, minus some. This sample has 80,000 to 90,000 clones, with approximately 89% found just once. The sample consisted of blood. The receptors were sampled from a person aged 18 to 70 in good health.

The chain links TRBV7-9 to TRBJ1-2; maybe TRBD1 (5 bases). The CDR3 spans 12 residues. The V gene's germline CDR1 is SEHNR and CDR2 FQNEAQ (reference sequence). V dropped 1 base and J dropped 9 bases, with 9 bases sitting between them. CDR3 in amino acids: CASSLEGRSYTF. DNA of the CDR3: TGTGCCAGCAGCTTAGAGGGGAGAAGCTACACCTTC.

The chain combines TRBV5-1 with TRBJ2-7, with TRBD1 matching 9 bases. The J segment lost 3 bases and the V segment lost 0 bases, leaving 7 bases of the junction unmatched. The CDR3 contains 16 residues. Germline V gives CDR1 SGHRS, CDR2 YFSETQ. The CDR3 reads CASSLARDRALYEQYF. In DNA, the CDR3 is TGCGCCAGCAGCTTGGCCAGGGACAGGGCCCTCTACGAGCAGTACTTC.

The genes are TRBV7-2 and TRBJ1-2; D is undetermined. Germline lookup yields CDR1 SGHTA and CDR2 FQGNSA. This CDR3 contains 14 residues. Between the trimmed V and J ends, which lost 1 base and 2 bases, there was a span of 8 bases. CDR3 DNA: TGTGCCAGCAGCTTAGAGGCAGGAAACTATGGCTACACCTTC. This codes for CASSLEAGNYGYTF.

The DNA of the CDR3 is TGTGCCAGCAGTGAAGGGATTTCACCCCTCCACTTT. It yields the protein CASSEGISPLHF. This chain connects TRBV27 to TRBJ1-6, with no clear D. Germline CDR1 MNHEY, CDR2 SMNVEV (reference sequence). V lost 5 bases and J 9 bases, leaving 8 bases between the germline ends. The CDR3 runs 12 residues.

The J gene is TRBJ1-1, the V gene TRBV11-3; D might be TRBD1 (5 bases). In germline, CDR1 is SGHNT, CDR2 YENEEA. The V end was cut by 5 bases, the J end by 5 bases, with 12 bases between. This CDR3 comprises 13 residues. For the CDR3, the DNA is TGTGCCAGCAGCCGAGGGGAGGTTACTGAAGCTTTCTTT. Translated, it gives CASSRGEVTEAFF.

The V call is TRBV4-2, the J call TRBJ2-1; a possible D gene is TRBD2 (5 bases). The CDR3 runs to 15 residues. V gave up 0 bases and J gave up 9 bases, with 15 bases separating them. Germline-derived CDR1 and CDR2 are LGHNA and YNFKEQ. The DNA for the CDR3 is TGTGCCAGCAGCCAAGAAAAAAGCGGTCGGCGTGAGCAGTTCTTC. Protein product: CASSQEKSGRREQFF.

The chain employs TRBV5-6 and TRBJ2-5; no firm D call. V was pared by 2 bases and J by 1 base, with 12 bases between. This CDR3 region has 15 residues. CDR1 and CDR2 (germline): SGHDT, YYEEEE. The CDR3 loop reads CASSLLGFIQETQYF. The CDR3 DNA reads TGTGCCAGCAGCTTACTGGGCTTCATCCAAGAGACCCAGTACTTC. The full variable domain, its missing parts supplied by reference TRBV5-6 and TRBJ2-5, is DAGVTQSPTHLIKTRGQQVTLRCSPKSGHDTVSWYQQALGQGPQFIFQYYEEEERQRGNFPDRFSGHQFPNYSSELNVNALLLGDSALYLCASSLLGFIQETQYFGPGTRLLVL.

This clone was found once. The CDR3 region has the DNA TGTGCCACCAGCAGAGATTGGCTTGGGCCCCCAAGGACCCAGTACTTC. This encodes CATSRDWLGPPRTQYF. The V call is TRBV15, the J call TRBJ2-5; D not certain. Germline V lookup: CDR1 LNHNV, CDR2 YYDKDF (reference sequence). This CDR3 is 16 amino acids long. Trimming cost V 0 bases and J 7 bases, with 18 bases left between them. Combining the CDR3 with reference TRBV15 and TRBJ2-5 gives the whole variable domain DAMVIQNPRYQVTQFGKPVTLSCSQTLNHNVMYWYQQKSSQAPKLLFHYYDKDFNNEADTPDNFQSRRPNTSFCFLDIRSPGLGDTAMYLCATSRDWLGPPRTQYFGPGTRLLVL.

J is TRBJ2-3 and V is TRBV13; 12 positions match TRBD2. CDR1 and CDR2 from the germline V gene are PRHDT and FYEKMQ (reference sequence). After removal of 1 base from V and 5 bases from J, the junction contained 7 bases not matched to a gene. The CDR3 contains 17 residues. Here the CDR3 reads CASSLVSLAGGIDTQYF. The CDR3 region has the DNA TGTGCCAGCAGCTTAGTGTCACTAGCGGGGGGCATAGATACGCAGTATTTT.

A remark on this clone: This same CDR3 is encoded by further DNA sequences in the sample. The rearrangement links TRBV30 to TRBJ1-2, with D perhaps matching TRBD1 (6 bases). The CDR3 spans 14 residues. Germline CDR1 and CDR2: GTSNPN and SVGIG (reference sequence). Deletions cut 0 bases from V and 4 bases from J, with 12 bases between. The chain's CDR3 is CAWSVRRGAYGYTF. The CDR3 region has the DNA TGTGCCTGGAGTGTACGCCGGGGGGCCTATGGCTACACCTTC.

The genes are TRBV28 and TRBJ1-2; 7 bases map to TRBD1. Germline trimming cut 4 bases from V and 3 bases from J; bases unmatched to any gene: 11. The germline CDR1 and CDR2 sequences are MDHEN and SYDVKM. The CDR3 has 16 residues. The CDR3 region has the DNA TGTGCCAGCAGTTCCCCCGAACAGGGGAACGACTATGGCTACACCTTC. This gives the protein CASSSPEQGNDYGYTF.

This chain joins TRBV20-1 and TRBJ1-1; no firm D call. V was cut by 4 bases and J by 6 bases, with 9 bases left in between. The CDR3 is 11 amino acids. CDR1 DFQATT and CDR2 SNEGSKA come from the germline V gene (reference sequence). The CDR3, as DNA: TGCAGTGCTATAAGGTCGCCTGAAGCTTTCTTT. Translated: CSAIRSPEAFF.

This chain links TRBV7-3 with TRBJ2-1, with 9 bases fitting TRBD2. CDR3 size: 14 residues. The germline CDR1 and CDR2 sequences are SGHTA and FQGTGA. The V gene end was trimmed by 3 bases and the J gene end by 8 bases; junction bases not matched to a gene: 5. CDR3 in amino acids: CASSLVAGDDEQFF. The DNA for the CDR3 is TGTGCCAGCAGCTTGGTAGCGGGAGACGATGAGCAGTTCTTC.

The V and J genes are TRBV12-5 and TRBJ1-2, with D possibly TRBD1 on 6 matching bases. The CDR3 contains 19 residues. The germline CDR1 and CDR2 sequences are LGHNT and FRNRAP. V was clipped by 1 base and J by 3 bases, with 24 bases between them. The CDR3 DNA follows: TGTGCTAGTGGTTTGGCCTCTAAAGGGGGGTGGAGACGTTACTATGGCTACACCTTC. Its protein is CASGLASKGGWRRYYGYTF.

The V call is TRBV5-8, the J call TRBJ1-3, with a tentative D call TRBD1 (6 bases). The germline gives CDR1 SGHTS, CDR2 YDEGEE. The CDR3 sequence is 14 residues long. Trimming left V 0 bases short and J 4 bases short, with 8 bases between. CDR3 protein: CASSLGTAGNTIYF. CDR3 DNA: TGTGCCAGCAGCTTGGGGACAGCCGGAAACACCATATATTTT.

The chain is built from TRBV5-6 and TRBJ1-1; TRBD1 is a possible D gene (5 bases). The CDR3 is 15 amino acids. The ends were cut back, 4 bases at V and 2 bases at J, with 15 bases in the middle. Germline CDR1 reads SGHDT; CDR2 reads YYEEEE. CDR3 in amino acids: CASSPLGRANTEAFF. Written as DNA, the CDR3 is TGTGCCAGCAGCCCACTGGGCAGGGCAAACACTGAAGCTTTCTTT.

This clone has a single count. The chain combines TRBV6-5 with TRBJ2-2, with 7 bases that match TRBD1. The CDR3 length is 15 residues. The V gene's germline CDR1 is MNHEY and CDR2 SVGAGI. Trimming at V came to 7 bases and at J to 4 bases, leaving 9 bases not matched to a gene. CDR3 sequence reads: CASIPRTGSTGELFF. CDR3 nucleotides: TGTGCCAGCATCCCAAGGACAGGATCCACCGGGGAGCTGTTTTTT.

This chain connects TRBV7-2 to TRBJ1-6; D ambiguous. Trimming took 1 base from V and 0 from J, leaving 7 bases between them. The germline CDR1 and CDR2 sequences are SGHTA and FQGNSA. This CDR3 region has 16 residues. The CDR3 DNA sequence: TGTGCCAGCAGCTTAGGGATGAGCTCCTATAATTCACCCCTCCACTTT. This gives the protein CASSLGMSSYNSPLHF.

The gene calls are TRBV19 and TRBJ2-7, with D perhaps TRBD1 (5 bases). The germline gives CDR1 LNHDA, CDR2 SQIVND (reference sequence). V lost 0 bases, J lost 4 bases, and 16 bases lay in between. The CDR3 covers 16 residues. CDR3 amino acids: CASSIEPFQGPYEQYF. The DNA of the CDR3 is TGTGCCAGTAGTATAGAACCGTTCCAGGGTCCTTACGAGCAGTACTTC.

This chain links TRBV27 with TRBJ1-1; 8 positions agree with TRBD1. The V and J ends lost 3 bases and 8 bases, in that order; junction bases with no gene match: 2. This CDR3 comprises 12 residues. Germline-derived CDR1 and CDR2 are MNHEY and SMNVEV (reference sequence). The CDR3 here is CASSFRTGEAFF. The CDR3 nucleotides are TGTGCCAGCAGTTTTAGGACAGGGGAAGCTTTCTTT.